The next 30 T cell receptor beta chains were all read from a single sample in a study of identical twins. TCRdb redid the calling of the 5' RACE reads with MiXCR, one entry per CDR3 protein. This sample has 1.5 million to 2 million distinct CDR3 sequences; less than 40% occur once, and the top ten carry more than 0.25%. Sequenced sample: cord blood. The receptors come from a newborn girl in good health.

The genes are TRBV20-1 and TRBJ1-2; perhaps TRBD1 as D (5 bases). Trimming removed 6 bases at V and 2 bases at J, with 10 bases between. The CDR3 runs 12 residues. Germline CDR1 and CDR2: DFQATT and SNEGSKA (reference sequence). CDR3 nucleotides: TGCAGTGCGGGGGGATGGAACTATGGCTACACCTTC. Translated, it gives CSAGGWNYGYTF.

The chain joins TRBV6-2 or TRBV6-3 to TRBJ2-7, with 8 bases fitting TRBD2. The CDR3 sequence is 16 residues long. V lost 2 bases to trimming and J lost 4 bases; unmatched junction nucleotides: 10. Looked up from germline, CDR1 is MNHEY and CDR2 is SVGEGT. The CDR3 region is CASSYPLGLALYEQYF. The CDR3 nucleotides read TGTGCCAGCAGTTACCCCCTCGGACTAGCCTTGTACGAGCAGTACTTC.

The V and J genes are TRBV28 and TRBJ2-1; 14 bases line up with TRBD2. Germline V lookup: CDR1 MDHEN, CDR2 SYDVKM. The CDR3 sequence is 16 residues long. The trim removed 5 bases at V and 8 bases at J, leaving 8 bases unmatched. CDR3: CASSLPTSGGVYEQFF. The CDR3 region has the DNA TGTGCCAGCAGTCTCCCGACTAGCGGGGGGGTCTATGAGCAGTTCTTC.

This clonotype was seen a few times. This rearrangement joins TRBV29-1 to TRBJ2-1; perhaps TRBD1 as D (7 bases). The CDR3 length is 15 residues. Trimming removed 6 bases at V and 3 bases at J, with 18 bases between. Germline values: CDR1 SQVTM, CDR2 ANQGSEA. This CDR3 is CSVTPGGPRYNEQFF. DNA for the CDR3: TGCAGCGTAACCCCAGGGGGGCCTCGCTACAATGAGCAGTTCTTC.

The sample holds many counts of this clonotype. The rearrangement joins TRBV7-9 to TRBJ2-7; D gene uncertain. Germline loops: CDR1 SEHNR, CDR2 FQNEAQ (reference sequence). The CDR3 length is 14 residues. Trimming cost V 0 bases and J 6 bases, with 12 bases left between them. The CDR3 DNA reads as TGTGCCAGCAGCTTAGCGTTGGCAGCCGGCGAGCAGTACTTC. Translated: CASSLALAAGEQYF. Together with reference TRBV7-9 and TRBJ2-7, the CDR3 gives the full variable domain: DTGVSQNPRHKITKRGQNVTFRCDPISEHNRLYWYRQTLGQGPEFLTYFQNEAQLEKSRLLSDRFSAERPKGSFSTLEIQRTEQGDSAMYLCASSLALAAGEQYFGPGTRLTVT.

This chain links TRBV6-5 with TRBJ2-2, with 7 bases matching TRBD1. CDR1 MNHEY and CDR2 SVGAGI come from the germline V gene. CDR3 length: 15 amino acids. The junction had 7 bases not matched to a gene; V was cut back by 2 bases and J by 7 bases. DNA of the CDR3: TGTGCCAGCAGTTACAGGGTCCGGGACAGCGGGGAGCTGTTTTTT. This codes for CASSYRVRDSGELFF.

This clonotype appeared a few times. The CDR3 sequence: CASSLDTLRNTEAFF. CDR3 DNA sequence: TGTGCCAGCAGCTTAGATACCCTCAGGAACACTGAAGCTTTCTTT. V is TRBV11-2 and J is TRBJ1-1; the D is unclear. This CDR3 has 15 amino acids. V dropped 0 bases and J dropped 1 base, with 9 bases sitting between them. The V gene's germline CDR1 is SGHAT and CDR2 FQNNGV.

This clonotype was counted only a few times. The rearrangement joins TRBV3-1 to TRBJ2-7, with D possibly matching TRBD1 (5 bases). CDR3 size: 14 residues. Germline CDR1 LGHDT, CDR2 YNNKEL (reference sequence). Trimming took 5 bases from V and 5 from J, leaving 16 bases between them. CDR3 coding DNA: TGTGCCAGCAGCTCTGGACACAGGCCCAACGAGCAGTACTTC. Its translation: CASSSGHRPNEQYF.

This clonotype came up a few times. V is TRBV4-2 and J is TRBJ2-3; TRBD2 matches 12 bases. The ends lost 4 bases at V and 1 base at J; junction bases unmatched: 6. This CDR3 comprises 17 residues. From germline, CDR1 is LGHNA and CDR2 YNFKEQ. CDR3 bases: TGTGCCAGCAGCCGGAGACTAGCGGGAGCGGGCACAGATACGCAGTATTTT. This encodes CASSRRLAGAGTDTQYF.

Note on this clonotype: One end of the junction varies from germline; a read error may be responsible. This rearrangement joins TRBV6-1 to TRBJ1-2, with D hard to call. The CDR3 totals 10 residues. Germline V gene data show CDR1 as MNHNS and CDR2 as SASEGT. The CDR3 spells CSSSGYGYTF. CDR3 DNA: TGTTCCAGCAGTGGCTATGGCTACACCTTC.

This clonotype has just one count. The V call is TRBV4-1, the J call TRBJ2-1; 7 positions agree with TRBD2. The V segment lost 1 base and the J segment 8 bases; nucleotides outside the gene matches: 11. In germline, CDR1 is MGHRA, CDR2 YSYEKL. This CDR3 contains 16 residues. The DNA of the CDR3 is TGCGCCAGCAGCCAAGGCCTGGCGGGAGTTTTGGATGAGCAGTTCTTC. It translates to CASSQGLAGVLDEQFF.

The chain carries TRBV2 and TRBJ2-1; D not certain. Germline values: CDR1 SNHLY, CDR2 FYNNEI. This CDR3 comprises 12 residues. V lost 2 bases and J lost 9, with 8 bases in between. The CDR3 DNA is TGTGCCAGCAGTGAAAGTACGGGTGAGCAGTTCTTC. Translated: CASSESTGEQFF.

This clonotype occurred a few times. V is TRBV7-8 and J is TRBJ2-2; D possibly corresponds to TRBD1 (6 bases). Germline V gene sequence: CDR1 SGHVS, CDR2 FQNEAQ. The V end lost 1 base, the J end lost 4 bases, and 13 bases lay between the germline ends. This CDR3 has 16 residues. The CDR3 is CASSLVRLGGTGELFF. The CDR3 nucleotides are TGTGCCAGCAGCTTAGTTAGGCTAGGGGGCACCGGGGAGCTGTTTTTT.

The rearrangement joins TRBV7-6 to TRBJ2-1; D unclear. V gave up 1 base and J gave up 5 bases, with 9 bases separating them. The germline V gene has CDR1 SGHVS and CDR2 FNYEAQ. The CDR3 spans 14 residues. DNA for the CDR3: TGTGCCAGCAGCTTAGTTCCCAATAACAATGAGCAGTTCTTC. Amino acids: CASSLVPNNNEQFF.

CDR3: CRARRTGGTYEQYF. The CDR3 bases are TGCAGGGCCCGCCGGACAGGGGGGACCTACGAGCAGTACTTC. The chain has TRBV20-1 and TRBJ2-7; 10 bases map to TRBD1. Germline V CDR1 and CDR2: DFQATT, SNEGSKA (reference sequence). The CDR3 runs 14 residues.

Here the CDR3 reads CASTSRGYQETQYF. The CDR3 coding sequence is TGTGCCAGCACCTCAAGGGGGTACCAAGAGACCCAGTACTTC. J is TRBJ2-5 and V is TRBV6-5; the D gene is possibly TRBD1 (6 bases). Germline CDR1 is MNHEY and CDR2 is SVGAGI. CDR3 length equals 14 residues. Trimming took off 7 bases at V and 0 bases at J, with 12 bases between the two ends.

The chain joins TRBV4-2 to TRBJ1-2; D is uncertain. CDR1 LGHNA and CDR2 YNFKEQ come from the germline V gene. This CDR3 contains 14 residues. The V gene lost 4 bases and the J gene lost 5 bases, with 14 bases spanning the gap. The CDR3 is CASSLPEAVYGYTF. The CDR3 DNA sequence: TGTGCCAGCAGCCTTCCAGAGGCGGTTTATGGCTACACCTTC.

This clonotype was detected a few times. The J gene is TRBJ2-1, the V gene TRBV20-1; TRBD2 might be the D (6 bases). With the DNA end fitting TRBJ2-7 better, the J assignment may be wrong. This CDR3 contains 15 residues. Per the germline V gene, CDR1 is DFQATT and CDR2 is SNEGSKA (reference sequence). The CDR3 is CSAPVSGRTYNEQYF. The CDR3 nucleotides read TGCAGTGCTCCGGTTAGCGGACGGACCTACAATGAGCAGTACTTC.

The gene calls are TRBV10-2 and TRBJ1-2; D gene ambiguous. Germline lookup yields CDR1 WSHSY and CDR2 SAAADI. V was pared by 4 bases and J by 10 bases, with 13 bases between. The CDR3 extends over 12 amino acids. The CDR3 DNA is TGCGCCAGCAGTGGACGGTATATGGACTACACCTTC. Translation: CASSGRYMDYTF.

The CDR3 protein is CASSLGTFEAFF. CDR3 nucleotides: TGTGCCAGCAGTTTAGGGACTTTCGAAGCTTTCTTT. J is TRBJ1-1 and V is TRBV12-3 or TRBV12-4; D unresolved. Trimming pared 1 base from V and 8 bases from J, leaving 8 bases between. This CDR3 contains 12 residues.

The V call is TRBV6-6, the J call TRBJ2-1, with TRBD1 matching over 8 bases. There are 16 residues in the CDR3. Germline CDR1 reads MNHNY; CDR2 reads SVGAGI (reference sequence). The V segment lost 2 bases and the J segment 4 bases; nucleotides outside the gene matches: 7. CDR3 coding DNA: TGTGCCAGCAGTTACAGCAGGGGGCCCCAGTACAATGAGCAGTTCTTC. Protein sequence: CASSYSRGPQYNEQFF.

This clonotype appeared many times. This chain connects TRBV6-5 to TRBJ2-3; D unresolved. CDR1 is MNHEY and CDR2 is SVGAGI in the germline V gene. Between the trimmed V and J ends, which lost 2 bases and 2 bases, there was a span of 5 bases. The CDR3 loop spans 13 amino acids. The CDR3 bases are TGTGCCAGCAGTTACGGGATCACAGATACGCAGTATTTT. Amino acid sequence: CASSYGITDTQYF.

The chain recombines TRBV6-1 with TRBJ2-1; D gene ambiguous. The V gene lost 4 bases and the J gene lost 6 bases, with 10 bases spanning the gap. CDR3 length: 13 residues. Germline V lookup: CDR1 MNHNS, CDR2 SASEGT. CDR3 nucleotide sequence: TGTGCCAGCAGTGCGAACTCGGTCAATGAGCAGTTCTTC. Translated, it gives CASSANSVNEQFF.

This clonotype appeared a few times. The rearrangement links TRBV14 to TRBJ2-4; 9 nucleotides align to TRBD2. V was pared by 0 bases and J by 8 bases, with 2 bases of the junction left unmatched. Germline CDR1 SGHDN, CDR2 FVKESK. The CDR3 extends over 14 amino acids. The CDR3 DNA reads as TGTGCCAGCAGCCAAGATAGCGGGAGAGACATTCAGTACTTC. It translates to CASSQDSGRDIQYF. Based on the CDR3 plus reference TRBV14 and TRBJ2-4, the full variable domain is EAGVTQFPSHSVIEKGQTVTLRCDPISGHDNLYWYRRVMGKEIKFLLHFVKESKQDESGMPNNRFLAERTGGTYSTLKVQPAELEDSGVYFCASSQDSGRDIQYFGAGTRLSVL.

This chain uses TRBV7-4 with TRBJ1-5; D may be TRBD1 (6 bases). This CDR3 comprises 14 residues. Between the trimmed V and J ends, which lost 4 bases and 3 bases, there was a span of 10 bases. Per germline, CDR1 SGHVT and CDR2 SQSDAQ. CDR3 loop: CASSWGDINQPQHF. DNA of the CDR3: TGTGCCAGCAGCTGGGGGGACATCAATCAGCCCCAGCATTTT.

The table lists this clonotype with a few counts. CDR3 in amino acids: CANTQDRVGEQFF. Here the CDR3 DNA reads TGTGCCAACACACAGGACAGGGTCGGTGAGCAGTTCTTC. J is TRBJ2-1 and V is TRBV2; 8 bases match TRBD1. Per the germline V gene, CDR1 is SNHLY and CDR2 is FYNNEI. Trimming at V came to 10 bases and at J to 9 bases, leaving 11 bases not matched to a gene. The CDR3 loop spans 13 amino acids.

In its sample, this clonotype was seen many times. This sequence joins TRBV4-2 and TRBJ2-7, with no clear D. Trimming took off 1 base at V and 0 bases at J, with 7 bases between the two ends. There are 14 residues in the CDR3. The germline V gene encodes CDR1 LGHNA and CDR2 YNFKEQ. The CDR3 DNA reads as TGTGCCAGCAGCCAAGGGACCCCCTCCTACGAGCAGTACTTC. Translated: CASSQGTPSYEQYF.

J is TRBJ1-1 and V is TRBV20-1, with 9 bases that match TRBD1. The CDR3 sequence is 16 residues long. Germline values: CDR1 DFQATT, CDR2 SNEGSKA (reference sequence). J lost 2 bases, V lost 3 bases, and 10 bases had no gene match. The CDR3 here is CSASPLTGGSNTEAFF. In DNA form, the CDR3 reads TGCAGTGCTAGTCCCCTGACAGGGGGGAGTAACACTGAAGCTTTCTTT.

This CDR3 is CASSLLRQGPEQFF. DNA for the CDR3: TGTGCCAGCAGTTTATTAAGACAGGGCCCTGAGCAGTTCTTC. V and J are TRBV28 and TRBJ2-1; 7 nucleotides align to TRBD1. J lost 9 bases, V lost 1 base, and 6 bases had no gene match. The germline gives CDR1 MDHEN, CDR2 SYDVKM. The CDR3 runs 14 residues.

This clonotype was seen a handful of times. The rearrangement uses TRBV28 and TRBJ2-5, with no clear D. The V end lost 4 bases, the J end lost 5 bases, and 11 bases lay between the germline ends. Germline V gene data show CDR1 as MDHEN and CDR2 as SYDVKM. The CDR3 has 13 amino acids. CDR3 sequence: CASSSSVGETQYF. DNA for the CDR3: TGTGCCAGCAGTTCGTCGGTTGGCGAGACCCAGTACTTC.